This TCR beta chain was obtained from a study of long-term antiretroviral therapy in people with HIV. Turning to the study itself: A decade or so separates the oldest specimens from the later 2015 immediate-ART recommendation. Study-level findings and limits: Specimens of blood were obtained during about 2003 to 2018, possibly under older ART regimens.

Between the trimmed V and J ends, which lost 6 bases and 4 bases, there was a span of 21 bases. The CDR3 is 16 amino acids. CDR1 is LNHDA and CDR2 is SQIVND in the germline V gene (reference sequence). The immunoSEQ assay was v3.0, run at survey level. Sequencing was performed with immunoSEQ multiplex PCR; in TCRdb, only in-frame clones are kept and a portion is missing. The top ten clones hold roughly 3.5% of a sample with 26,000 or so clones, around 87% of them seen once. Of note for this clone: The target antigen is unknown.

Sampling of each donor yielded at least one pre-ART PBMC sample and at least two post-ART PBMC samples. Treatment for every participant with HIV took place in the United States. The TCR originated in a woman aged 25 to 39 with HIV. V is TRBV19 and J is TRBJ1-1, with TRBD1 as a possible D gene (6 bases). Here the sequenced sample was unsorted PBMCs, taken 1.9 years after starting antiretroviral therapy. CDR3 sequence reads: CASSPRSPRGGTEAFF. In nucleotides, the CDR3 is TGTGCCAGTAGCCCCAGGTCCCCCAGGGGCGGCACTGAAGCTTTCTTT.